The source of this T cell receptor beta chain is a study of cytomegalovirus exposure and HLA in healthy donors. Points from the study as a whole: V- and J-gene trimming in TCR beta was tied to a missense DCLRE1C variant by an analysis performed later.

Details on this clone: No antigen is known for it.

The CDR3 totals 13 residues. Trimming removed 0 bases from V and 4 bases from J, with 7 bases in between. Looked up from germline, CDR1 is SGDLS and CDR2 is YYNGEE. A multiplex PCR was run with 60 Vbeta primers and 13 Jbeta primers. The protocol was immunoSEQ multiplex PCR, while the TCRdb copy is restricted to in-frame clones and leaves out a portion. The top ten clones hold approximately 5.6% of a sample with 120,000 or so clones, around 85% of them seen once. This TCR was recovered from a man aged 25 to 40 in good health and CMV-seropositive. This chain links TRBV9 with TRBJ2-5, with no clear D. Material for sequencing was PBMCs. CDR3 nucleotides: TGTGCCAGCAGCGTAGGGTTAGTAGAGACCCAGTACTTC. This sequence encodes CASSVGLVETQYF.